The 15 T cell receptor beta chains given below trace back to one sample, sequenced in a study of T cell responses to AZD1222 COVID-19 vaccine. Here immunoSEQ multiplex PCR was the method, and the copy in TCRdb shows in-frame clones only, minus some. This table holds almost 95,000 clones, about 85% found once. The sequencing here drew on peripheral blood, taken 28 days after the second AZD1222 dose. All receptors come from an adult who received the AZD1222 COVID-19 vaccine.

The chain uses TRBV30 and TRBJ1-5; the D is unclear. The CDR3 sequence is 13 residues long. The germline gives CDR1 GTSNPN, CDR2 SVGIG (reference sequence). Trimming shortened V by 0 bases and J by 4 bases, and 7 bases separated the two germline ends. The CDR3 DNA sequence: TGTGCCTGGAGTGTAGGGCGGAATCAGCCCCAGCATTTT. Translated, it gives CAWSVGRNQPQHF. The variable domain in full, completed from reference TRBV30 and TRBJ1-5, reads SQTIHQWPATLVQPVGSPLSLECTVEGTSNPNLYWYRQAAGRGLQLLFYSVGIGQISSEVPQNLSASRPQDRQFILSSKKLLLSDSGFYLCAWSVGRNQPQHFGDGTRLSIL.

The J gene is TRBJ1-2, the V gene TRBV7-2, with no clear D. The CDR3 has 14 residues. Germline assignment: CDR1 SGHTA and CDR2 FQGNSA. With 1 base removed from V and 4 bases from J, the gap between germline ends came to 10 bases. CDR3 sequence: CASSLGRSIYGYTF. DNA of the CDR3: TGTGCCAGCAGCTTAGGGCGTTCCATCTATGGCTACACCTTC. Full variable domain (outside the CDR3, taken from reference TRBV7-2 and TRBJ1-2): GAGVSQSPSNKVTEKGKDVELRCDPISGHTALYWYRQSLGQGLEFLIYFQGNSAPDKSGLPSDRFSAERTGGSVSTLTIQRTQQEDSAVYLCASSLGRSIYGYTFGSGTRLTVV.

The CDR3 sequence is CASSRPGDTAYEQYF. DNA of the CDR3: TGTGCCAGCAGCCGCCCCGGGGACACGGCCTACGAGCAGTACTTC. The V and J genes are TRBV7-2 and TRBJ2-7, with D possibly being TRBD1 (6 bases). Trimming shortened V by 5 bases and J by 2 bases, and 16 bases separated the two germline ends. The CDR3 has 15 residues. Germline V gene data show CDR1 as SGHTA and CDR2 as FQGNSA.

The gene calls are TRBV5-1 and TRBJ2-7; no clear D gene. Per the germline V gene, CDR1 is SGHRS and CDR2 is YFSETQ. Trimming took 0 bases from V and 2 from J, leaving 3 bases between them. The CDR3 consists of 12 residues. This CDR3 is CASSLVAYEQYF. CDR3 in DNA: TGCGCCAGCAGCTTGGTGGCCTACGAGCAGTACTTC.

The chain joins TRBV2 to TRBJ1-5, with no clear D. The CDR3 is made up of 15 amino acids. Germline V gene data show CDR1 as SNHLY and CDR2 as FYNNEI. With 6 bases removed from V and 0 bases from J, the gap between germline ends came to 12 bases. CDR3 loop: CASSAEGYSNQPQHF. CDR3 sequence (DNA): TGTGCCAGCAGCGCCGAGGGTTATAGCAATCAGCCCCAGCATTTT.

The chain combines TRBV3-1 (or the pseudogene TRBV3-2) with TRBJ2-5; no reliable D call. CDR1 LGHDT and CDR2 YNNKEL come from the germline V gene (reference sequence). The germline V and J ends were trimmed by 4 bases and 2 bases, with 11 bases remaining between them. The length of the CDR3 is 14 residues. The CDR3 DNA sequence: TGTGCCAGCAGCCCGACAAGTTCTCAAGAGACCCAGTACTTC. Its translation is CASSPTSSQETQYF.

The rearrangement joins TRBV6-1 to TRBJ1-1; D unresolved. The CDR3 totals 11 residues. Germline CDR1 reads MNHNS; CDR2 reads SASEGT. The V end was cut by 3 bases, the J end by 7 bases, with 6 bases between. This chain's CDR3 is CASSDQREAFF. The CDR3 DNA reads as TGTGCCAGCAGTGATCAGCGTGAAGCTTTCTTT.

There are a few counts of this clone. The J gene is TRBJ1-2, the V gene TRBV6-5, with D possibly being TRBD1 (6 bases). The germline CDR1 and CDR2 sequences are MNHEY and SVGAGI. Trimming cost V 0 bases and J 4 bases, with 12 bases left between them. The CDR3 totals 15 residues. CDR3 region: CASSYSTGSLYGYTF. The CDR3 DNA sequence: TGTGCCAGCAGTTACTCTACAGGGAGCCTCTATGGCTACACCTTC.

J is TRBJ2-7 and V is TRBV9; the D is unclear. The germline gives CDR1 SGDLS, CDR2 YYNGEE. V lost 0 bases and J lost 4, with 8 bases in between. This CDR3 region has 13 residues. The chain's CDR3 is CASSVAAGYEQYF. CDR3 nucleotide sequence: TGTGCCAGCAGCGTAGCAGCAGGTTACGAGCAGTACTTC. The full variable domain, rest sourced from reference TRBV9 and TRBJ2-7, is DSGVTQTPKHLITATGQRVTLRCSPRSGDLSVYWYQQSLDQGLQFLIQYYNGEERAKGNILERFSAQQFPDLHSELNLSSLELGDSALYFCASSVAAGYEQYFGPGTRLTVT.

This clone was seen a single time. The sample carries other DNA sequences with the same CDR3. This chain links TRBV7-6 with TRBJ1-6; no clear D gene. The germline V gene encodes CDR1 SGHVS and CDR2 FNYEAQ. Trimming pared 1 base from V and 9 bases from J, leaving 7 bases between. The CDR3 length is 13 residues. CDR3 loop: CASSLEGGSPLHF. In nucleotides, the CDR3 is TGTGCCAGCAGCTTAGAAGGAGGTTCACCCCTCCACTTT.

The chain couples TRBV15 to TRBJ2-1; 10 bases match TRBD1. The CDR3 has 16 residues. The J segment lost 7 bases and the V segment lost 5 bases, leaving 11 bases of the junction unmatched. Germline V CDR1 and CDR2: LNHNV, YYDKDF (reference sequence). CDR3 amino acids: CATSGPGTGVVNEQFF. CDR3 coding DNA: TGTGCCACCAGCGGCCCCGGGACAGGGGTCGTGAATGAGCAGTTCTTC.

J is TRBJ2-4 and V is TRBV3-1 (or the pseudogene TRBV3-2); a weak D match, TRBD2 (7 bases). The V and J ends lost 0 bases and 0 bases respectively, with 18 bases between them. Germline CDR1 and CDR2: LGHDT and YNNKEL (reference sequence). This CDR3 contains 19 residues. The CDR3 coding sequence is TGTGCCAGCAGCCAAGATCGGTGGGGGGGCCCGCTAGCCAAAAACATTCAGTACTTC. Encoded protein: CASSQDRWGGPLAKNIQYF.

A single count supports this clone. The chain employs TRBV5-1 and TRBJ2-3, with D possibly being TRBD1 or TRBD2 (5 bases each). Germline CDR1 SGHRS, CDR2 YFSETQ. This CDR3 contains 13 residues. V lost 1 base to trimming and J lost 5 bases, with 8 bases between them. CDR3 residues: CASSLQGRDTQYF. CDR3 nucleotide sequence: TGCGCCAGCAGCTTGCAGGGACGAGATACGCAGTATTTT.

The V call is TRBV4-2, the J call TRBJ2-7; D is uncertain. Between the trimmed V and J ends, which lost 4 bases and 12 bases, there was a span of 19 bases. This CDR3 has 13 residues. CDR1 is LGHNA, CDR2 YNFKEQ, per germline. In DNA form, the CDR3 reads TGTGCCAGCAGCCCCCGTGGTAGCCTTGCCCCGTACTTC. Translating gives CASSPRGSLAPYF.

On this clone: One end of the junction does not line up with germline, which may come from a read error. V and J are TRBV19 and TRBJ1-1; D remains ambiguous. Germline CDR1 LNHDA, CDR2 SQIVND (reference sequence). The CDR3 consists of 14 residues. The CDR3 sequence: CASSLEMLDTEAFF. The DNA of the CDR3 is TGTGCCAGTAGTCTAGAGATGCTGGACACTGAAGCTTTCTTT.